This record concerns one TCR beta chain sequence. It lacks a known antigen. Base qualities are not at hand, and no much larger clone is one base apart. The donors were healthy, HIV-negative adults who had no recently reported acute infections or vaccinations. Only Caucasian adults living in Nashville, Tennessee, USA were represented among the donors. CD4+ T cells were enriched by magnetic negative selection; naive cells were then positively selected on CD45RA, and the negative fraction formed the memory subset. Blood was obtained by leukapheresis, after which PBMCs were separated by Ficoll-Histopaque density gradient centrifugation and cryopreserved in liquid nitrogen vapor phase. Purity and quantity of every magnetically sorted T cell population were checked by analytical flow cytometry. From each sorted fraction, genomic DNA was isolated and quantified by UV absorbance on a Nanodrop 2000c. The germline ends are 7 bases apart after V is trimmed by 0 bases and J by 3 bases. Reading from cysteine to phenylalanine, the CDR3 counts 14 amino acids. CDR3 DNA is the only sequence kept; it has 42 bases, read in frame from the first base. CDR1 and CDR2, per the germline V gene, are SGDLS and YYNGEE.

The record originates from a study of shared clonotypes between healthy human individuals (TCRdb year 2020). Concerning the study at large: The cohort included a few men and a couple of women between 18 and 49 years of age. Each donor's leukapheresis produced roughly between roughly 0.85 and 9.5 billion PBMCs. For each donor, CD4 naive and CD4 memory were each run on three plates, CD8 naive on two plates, and CD8 memory on one plate. To increase sequencing depth and limit assay-specific biases, TCR repertoire library preparation and sequencing were carried out by different laboratories using diverse techniques. The study deeply sequenced blood TCR repertoires of about 5 healthy adults to estimate repertoire size and the extent of clonotype sharing between individuals. Study-wide conclusions, independent of this receptor: Higher generation probabilities were observed for clonotypes shared by all four sorted-subset donors than for non-shared clonotypes. Even with the large sequencing depth, rarefaction of the sorted-subset datasets indicated that sequencing was incomplete. The genetic and exposure-history diversity represented was limited by the small number of donors. Pairwise subsampling led to the expectation that sequencing depth would affect the degree of clonotype sharing among donors. Only blood was sampled, and tissue TCR repertoires likely differ from those in blood. Sharing across a few donors was observed for around 5% of naive CD4, 3.5% of naive CD8, 2.3% of memory CD4, and about 0.4% of memory CD8 clonotypes. Larger estimated clonotype richness was generally found for naive subsets than for memory subsets.

Using the deep immunoSEQ assay, multiplex PCR amplified TCR CDR3 regions from genomic DNA. Extracted genomic DNA from each cell subset was spread evenly across all wells of several immunoSEQ 96-well plates, with each plate serving as a replicate. For sorted subsets, about 200 ng genomic DNA, equal to 30,000 or so T cell genomes, was loaded into each replicate PCR. Purified libraries were measured with a Qubit 3.0 fluorometer, size-checked on a Bioanalyzer 2100, and measured again with the KAPA Library Quantification kit. Every immunoSEQ 96-well plate was sequenced on a dedicated single-read 150-cycle Illumina NextSeq 550 flow cell. In the authors' own workflow: The immunoSEQ output contained only junctional sequences without quality scores, so filtering could not match that applied to full-length reads. To assign V/J genes and CDR3, sequences were annotated against IMGT germline references using PyIR, a Python wrapper for IgBLAST v1.9. Reads were removed for weak V/J assignments (E-value above 1e-6), missing CDR3, stop codons, out-of-frame junctions, or ambiguous translated residues. V3J clonotypes were defined as sequences sharing an identical inferred V gene, J gene, and CDR3 amino acid sequence. To compute the percentage overlap between repertoires, the number of shared unique clonotypes was divided by the size of the smaller repertoire. Three approaches were used to assess repertoire richness: RTK rarefaction, the Chao1 estimator, and Recon v2.1 estimates of unobserved clonotypes. Generation probabilities for all TCRbeta clonotypes obtained by the gDNA method from four donors were computed using OLGA. TCRdb carries this immuneACCESS record with in-frame sequences only. Its versions omit some clonotypes, under half of them owing to an unresolved V gene in the studies checked, with the rest unexplained. Clone size and the V and J calls come from that table; the DNA yielded D and trimming. This sample holds around 1,000,000 clones; approximately 75% were observed only once. Roughly 0.82% of the sample is held by the ten biggest clonotypes.

This chain is built from TRBV9 and TRBJ2-1, and possibly TRBD1, on 6 matching bases. The sequence derives from a man between 18 and 35 years old in good health. Some clones in this sample may be carry-over from other donors' samples. Source material: memory CD4+ T cells from PBMCs. This specimen's cell subset or site label, per the study, means: CD45RA-negative fraction. The encoded CDR3 is CASSVADSYNEQFF. The sequence in DNA is TGTGCCAGCAGCGTAGCGGACAGCTACAATGAGCAGTTCTTC.